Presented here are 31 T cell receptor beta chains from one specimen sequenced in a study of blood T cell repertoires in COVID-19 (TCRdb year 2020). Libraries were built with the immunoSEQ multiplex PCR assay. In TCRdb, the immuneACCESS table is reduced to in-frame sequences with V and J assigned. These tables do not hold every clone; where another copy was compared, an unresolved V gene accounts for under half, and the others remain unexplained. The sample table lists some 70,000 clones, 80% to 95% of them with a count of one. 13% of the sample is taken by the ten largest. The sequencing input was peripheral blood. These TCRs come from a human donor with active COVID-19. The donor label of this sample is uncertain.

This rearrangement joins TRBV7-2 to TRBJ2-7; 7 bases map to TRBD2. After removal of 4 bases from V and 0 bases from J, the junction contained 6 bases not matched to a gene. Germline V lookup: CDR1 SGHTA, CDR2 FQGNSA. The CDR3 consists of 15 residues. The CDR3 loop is CASSYQGGTSYEQYF. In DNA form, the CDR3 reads TGTGCCAGCAGCTACCAGGGAGGGACCTCCTACGAGCAGTACTTC.

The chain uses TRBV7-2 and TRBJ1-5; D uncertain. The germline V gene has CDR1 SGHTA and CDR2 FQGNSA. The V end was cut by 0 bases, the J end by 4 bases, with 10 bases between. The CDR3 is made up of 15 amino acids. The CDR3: CASSLAGRVNQPQHF. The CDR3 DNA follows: TGTGCCAGCAGCTTAGCGGGGAGGGTTAATCAGCCCCAGCATTTT.

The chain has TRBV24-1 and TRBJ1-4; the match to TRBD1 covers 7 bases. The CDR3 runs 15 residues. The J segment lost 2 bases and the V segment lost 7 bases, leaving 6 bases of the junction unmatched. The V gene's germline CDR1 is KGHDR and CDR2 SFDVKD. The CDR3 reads CATSATGATNEKLFF. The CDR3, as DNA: TGTGCCACCAGCGCCACAGGGGCGACTAATGAAAAACTGTTTTTT.

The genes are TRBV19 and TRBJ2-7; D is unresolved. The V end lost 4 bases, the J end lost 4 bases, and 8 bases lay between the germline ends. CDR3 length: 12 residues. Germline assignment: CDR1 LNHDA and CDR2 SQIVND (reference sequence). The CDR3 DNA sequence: TGTGCCAGTAGTACGCCAGGTTACGAGCAGTACTTC. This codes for CASSTPGYEQYF.

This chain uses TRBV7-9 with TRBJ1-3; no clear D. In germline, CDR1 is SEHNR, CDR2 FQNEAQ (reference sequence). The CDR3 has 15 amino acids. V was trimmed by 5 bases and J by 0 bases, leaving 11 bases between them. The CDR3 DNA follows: TGTGCCAGCAGCCTGGAGATACTCTCTGGAAACACCATATATTTT. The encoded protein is CASSLEILSGNTIYF.

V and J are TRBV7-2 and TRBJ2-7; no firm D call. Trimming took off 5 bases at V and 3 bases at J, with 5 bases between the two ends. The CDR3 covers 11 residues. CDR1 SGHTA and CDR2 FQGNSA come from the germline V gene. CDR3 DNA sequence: TGTGCCAGCAGCCCCTACTACGAGCAGTACTTC. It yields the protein CASSPYYEQYF.

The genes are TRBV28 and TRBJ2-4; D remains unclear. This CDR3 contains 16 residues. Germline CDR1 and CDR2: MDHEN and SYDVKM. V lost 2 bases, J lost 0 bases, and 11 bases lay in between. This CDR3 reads CASSLERHLAKNIQYF. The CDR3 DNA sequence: TGTGCCAGCAGTTTAGAGAGGCACCTAGCCAAAAACATTCAGTACTTC.

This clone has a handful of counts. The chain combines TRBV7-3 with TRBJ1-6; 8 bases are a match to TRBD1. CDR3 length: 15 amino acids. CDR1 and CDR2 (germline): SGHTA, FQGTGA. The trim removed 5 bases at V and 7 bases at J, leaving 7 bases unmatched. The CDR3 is CASSPGTGPNSPLHF. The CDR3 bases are TGTGCCAGCAGCCCGGGGACAGGACCAAATTCACCCCTCCACTTT.

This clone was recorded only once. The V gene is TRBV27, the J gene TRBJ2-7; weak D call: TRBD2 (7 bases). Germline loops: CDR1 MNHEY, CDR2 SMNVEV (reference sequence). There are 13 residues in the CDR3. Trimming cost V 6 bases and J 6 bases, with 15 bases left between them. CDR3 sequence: CASRTTGRVEQYF. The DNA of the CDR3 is TGTGCCAGCAGGACTACAGGGAGGGTCGAGCAGTACTTC.

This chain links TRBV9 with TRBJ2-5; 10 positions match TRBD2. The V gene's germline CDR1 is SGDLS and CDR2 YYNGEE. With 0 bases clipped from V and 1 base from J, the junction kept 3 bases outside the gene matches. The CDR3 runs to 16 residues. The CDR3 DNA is TGTGCCAGCAGCGTAGGGACTAGCGGCCTCCAAGAGACCCAGTACTTC. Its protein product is CASSVGTSGLQETQYF. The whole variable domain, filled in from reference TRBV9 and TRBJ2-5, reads DSGVTQTPKHLITATGQRVTLRCSPRSGDLSVYWYQQSLDQGLQFLIQYYNGEERAKGNILERFSAQQFPDLHSELNLSSLELGDSALYFCASSVGTSGLQETQYFGPGTRLLVL.

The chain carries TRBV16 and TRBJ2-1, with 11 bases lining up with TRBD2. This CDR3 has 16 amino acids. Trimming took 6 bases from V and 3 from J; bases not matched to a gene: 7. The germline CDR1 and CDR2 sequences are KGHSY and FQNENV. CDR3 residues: CASSPGTSGYYNEQFF. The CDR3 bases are TGTGCCAGCAGTCCGGGGACTAGCGGTTACTACAATGAGCAGTTCTTC.

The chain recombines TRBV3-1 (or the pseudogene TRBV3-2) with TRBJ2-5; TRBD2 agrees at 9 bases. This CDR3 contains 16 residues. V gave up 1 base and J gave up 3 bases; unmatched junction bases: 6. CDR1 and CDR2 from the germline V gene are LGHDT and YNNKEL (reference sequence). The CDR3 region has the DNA TGTGCCAGCAGCCAAGTCCCGACTAGCGGCAAAGAGACCCAGTACTTC. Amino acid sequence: CASSQVPTSGKETQYF.

This chain's CDR3 is CASSVGRPGYGYTF. The CDR3 nucleotides read TGTGCCAGCAGCGTAGGGAGACCCGGCTATGGCTACACCTTC. The chain combines TRBV9 with TRBJ1-2, with D unclear. CDR3 length: 14 residues. Deletions cut 0 bases from V and 4 bases from J, with 10 bases between. From germline, CDR1 is SGDLS and CDR2 YYNGEE.

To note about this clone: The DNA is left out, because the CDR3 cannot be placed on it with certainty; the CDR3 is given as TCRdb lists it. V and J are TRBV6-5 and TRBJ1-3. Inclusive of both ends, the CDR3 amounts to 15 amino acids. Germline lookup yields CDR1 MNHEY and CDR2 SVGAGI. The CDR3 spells CASSSSGGSGNTIYF.

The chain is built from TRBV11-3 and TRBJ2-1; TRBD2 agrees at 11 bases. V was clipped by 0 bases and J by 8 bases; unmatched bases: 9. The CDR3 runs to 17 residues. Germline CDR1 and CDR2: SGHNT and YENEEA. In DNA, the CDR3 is TGTGCCAGCAGCTTAGATTTGAGTGCTAGCGGGAGGTATGAGCAGTTCTTC. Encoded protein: CASSLDLSASGRYEQFF.

The CDR3 DNA sequence: TGTGCCAGCAGGGTCAGACTAGCGGGAGGAGACGAGCAGTACTTC. Protein product: CASRVRLAGGDEQYF. This chain links TRBV2 with TRBJ2-7; 13 bases map to TRBD2. This CDR3 is 15 amino acids long. Germline trimming cut 6 bases from V and 5 bases from J; bases unmatched to any gene: 7. From germline, CDR1 is SNHLY and CDR2 FYNNEI.

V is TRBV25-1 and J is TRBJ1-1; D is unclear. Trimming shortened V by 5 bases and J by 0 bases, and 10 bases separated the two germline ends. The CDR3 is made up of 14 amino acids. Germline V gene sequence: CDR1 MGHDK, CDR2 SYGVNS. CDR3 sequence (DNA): TGTGCCAGCAGTTCCCCATCTATGAACACTGAAGCTTTCTTT. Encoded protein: CASSSPSMNTEAFF.

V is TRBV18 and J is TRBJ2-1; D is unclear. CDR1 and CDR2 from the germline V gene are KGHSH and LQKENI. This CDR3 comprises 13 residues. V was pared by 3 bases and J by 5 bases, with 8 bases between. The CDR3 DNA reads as TGTGCCAGCTCACCGCGAACAGACAATGAGCAGTTCTTC. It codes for CASSPRTDNEQFF.

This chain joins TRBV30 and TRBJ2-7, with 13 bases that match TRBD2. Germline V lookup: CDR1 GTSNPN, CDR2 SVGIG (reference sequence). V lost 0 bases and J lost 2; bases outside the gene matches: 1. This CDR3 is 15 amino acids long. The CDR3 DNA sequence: TGTGCCTGGAGTGTGGGACTAGCGGGGCCCTACGAGCAGTACTTC. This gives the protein CAWSVGLAGPYEQYF. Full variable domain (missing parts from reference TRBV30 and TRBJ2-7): SQTIHQWPATLVQPVGSPLSLECTVEGTSNPNLYWYRQAAGRGLQLLFYSVGIGQISSEVPQNLSASRPQDRQFILSSKKLLLSDSGFYLCAWSVGLAGPYEQYFGPGTRLTVT.

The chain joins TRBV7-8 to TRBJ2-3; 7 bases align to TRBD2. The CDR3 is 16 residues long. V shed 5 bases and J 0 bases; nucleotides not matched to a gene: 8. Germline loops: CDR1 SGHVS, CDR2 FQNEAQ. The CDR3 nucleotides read TGTGCCAGCAGCCGAAGCCTAGCGGTTAGCACAGATACGCAGTATTTT. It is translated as CASSRSLAVSTDTQYF.

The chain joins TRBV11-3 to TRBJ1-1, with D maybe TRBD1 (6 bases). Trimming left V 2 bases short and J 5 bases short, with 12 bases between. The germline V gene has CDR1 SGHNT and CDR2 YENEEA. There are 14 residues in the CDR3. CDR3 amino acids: CASSLRGAGTEAFF. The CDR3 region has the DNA TGTGCCAGCAGCTTACGGGGGGCAGGGACTGAAGCTTTCTTT.

The CDR3 DNA follows: TGTGCCAGCAGCTTGCAGGCTTCGAGCTCCTATAATTCACCCCTCCACTTT. Translating gives CASSLQASSSYNSPLHF. The rearrangement links TRBV7-8 to TRBJ1-6; D is undetermined. The CDR3 extends over 17 amino acids. The V end lost 3 bases, the J end lost 0 bases, and 12 bases lay between the germline ends. Germline V gene lookup returns CDR1 SGHVS and CDR2 FQNEAQ.

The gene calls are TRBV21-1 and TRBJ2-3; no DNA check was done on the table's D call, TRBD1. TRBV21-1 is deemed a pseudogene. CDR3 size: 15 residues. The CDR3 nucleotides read TGTGCCAGCAGCAAAGCGGGGCTAGAGTCGGATACGCAGTATTTT. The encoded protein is CASSKAGLESDTQYF.

The CDR3 sequence is CASSPGSLAKNIQYF. CDR3 DNA: TGTGCCAGCAGCCCAGGGTCTCTAGCCAAAAACATTCAGTACTTC. V usage is TRBV7-3 and J usage is TRBJ2-4; possibly TRBD1 for D (5 bases). The CDR3 extends over 15 amino acids. The germline CDR1 and CDR2 sequences are SGHTA and FQGTGA. With 5 bases removed from V and 0 bases from J, the gap between germline ends came to 11 bases.

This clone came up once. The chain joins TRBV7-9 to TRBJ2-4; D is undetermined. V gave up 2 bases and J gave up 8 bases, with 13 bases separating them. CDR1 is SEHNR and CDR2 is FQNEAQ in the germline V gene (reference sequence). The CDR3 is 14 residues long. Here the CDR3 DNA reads TGTGCCAGCAGCTTATCGTCCTCGGCGGACATTCAGTACTTC. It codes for CASSLSSSADIQYF.

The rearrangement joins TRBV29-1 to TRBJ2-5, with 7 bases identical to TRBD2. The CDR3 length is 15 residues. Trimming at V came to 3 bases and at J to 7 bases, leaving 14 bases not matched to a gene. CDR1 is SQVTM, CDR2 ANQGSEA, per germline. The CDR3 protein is CSVDYMAGAGGTQYF. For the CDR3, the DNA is TGCAGCGTTGATTATATGGCGGGAGCCGGAGGGACCCAGTACTTC.

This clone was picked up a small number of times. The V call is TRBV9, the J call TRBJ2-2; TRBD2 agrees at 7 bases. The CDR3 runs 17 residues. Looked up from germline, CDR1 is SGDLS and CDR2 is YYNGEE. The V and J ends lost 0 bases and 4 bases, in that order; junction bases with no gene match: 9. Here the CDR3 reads CASSVVPAGASTGELFF. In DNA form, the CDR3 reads TGTGCCAGCAGCGTAGTCCCGGCGGGAGCGAGCACCGGGGAGCTGTTTTTT.

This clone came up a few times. In nucleotides, the CDR3 is TGTGCCACGGCGGGCAGCGGGACGAGCTCCTACGAGCAGTACTTC. Protein: CATAGSGTSSYEQYF. The chain is built from TRBV7-9 and TRBJ2-7, with 7 bases matching TRBD2. The CDR3 has 15 amino acids. Per germline, CDR1 SEHNR and CDR2 FQNEAQ (reference sequence). Unmatched junction bases numbered 12, after V lost 10 bases and J lost 0 bases.

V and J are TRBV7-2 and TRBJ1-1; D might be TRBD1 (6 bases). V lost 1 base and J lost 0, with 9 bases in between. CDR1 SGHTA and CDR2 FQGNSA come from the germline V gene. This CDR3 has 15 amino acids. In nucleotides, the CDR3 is TGTGCCAGCAGCTTAGGGACAGCCTTGAACACTGAAGCTTTCTTT. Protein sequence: CASSLGTALNTEAFF.

For the CDR3, the DNA is TGTGCCAGCAGCGCCCCCGGGACAGCACAGGCAGATACGCAGTATTTT. Its protein product is CASSAPGTAQADTQYF. V and J are TRBV11-2 and TRBJ2-3, with 7 bases matching TRBD1. V shed 5 bases, J shed 4 bases, and the junction held 12 bases outside the gene matches. CDR3 length: 16 residues. Germline lookup yields CDR1 SGHAT and CDR2 FQNNGV.

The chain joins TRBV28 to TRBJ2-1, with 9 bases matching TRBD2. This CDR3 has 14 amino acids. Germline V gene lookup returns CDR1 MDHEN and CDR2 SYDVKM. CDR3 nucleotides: TGTGCTTCCTCGACGAGCGGGGGGAGCAATGAGCAGTTCTTC. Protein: CASSTSGGSNEQFF.